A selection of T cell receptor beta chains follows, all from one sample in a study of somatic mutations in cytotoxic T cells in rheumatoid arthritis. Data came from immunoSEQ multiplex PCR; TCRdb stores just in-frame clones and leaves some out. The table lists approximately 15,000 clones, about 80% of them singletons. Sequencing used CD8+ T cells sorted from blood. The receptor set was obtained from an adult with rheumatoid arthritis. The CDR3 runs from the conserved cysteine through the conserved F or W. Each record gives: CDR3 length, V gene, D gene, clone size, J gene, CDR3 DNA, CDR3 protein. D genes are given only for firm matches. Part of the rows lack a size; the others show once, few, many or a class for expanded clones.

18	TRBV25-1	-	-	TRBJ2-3	TGTGCCAGCAGTGTAAGCGAAGCGGGCAGCCCCCCGGGAGATACGCAGTATTTT	CASSVSEAGSPPGDTQYF
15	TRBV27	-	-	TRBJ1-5	TGTGCCAGCAGTTTAGCAGGGCTTAGCAATCAGCCCCAGCATTTT	CASSLAGLSNQPQHF
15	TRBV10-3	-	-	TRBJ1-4	TGTGCCATCAGTGAGTTTACAGGGCCTAATGAAAAACTGTTTTTT	CAISEFTGPNEKLFF
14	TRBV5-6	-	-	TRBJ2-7	TGTGCCAGCAGCTTGACAGGAGCCTCCTACGAGCAGTACTTC	CASSLTGASYEQYF
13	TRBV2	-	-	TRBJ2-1	TGTGCCAGCGTGGAGGGGGGCTACAATGAGCAGTTCTTC	CASVEGGYNEQFF
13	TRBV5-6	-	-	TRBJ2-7	TGTGCCAGCAGCCCCAAGGGGGGAAGCGAGCAGTACTTC	CASSPKGGSEQYF
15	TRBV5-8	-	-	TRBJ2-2	TGTGCCAGCAGCCCCAGGATAACTAACACCGGGGAGCTGTTTTTT	CASSPRITNTGELFF
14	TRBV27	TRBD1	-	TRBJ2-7	TGTGCCAGCAGTTTAACGGGACAGTTCTACGAGCAGTACTTC	CASSLTGQFYEQYF
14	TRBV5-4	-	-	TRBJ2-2	TGTGCCAGCAGCTTGATCGGATCGGCCGGGGAGCTGTTTTTT	CASSLIGSAGELFF
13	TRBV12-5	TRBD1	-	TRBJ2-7	TGTGCTAGTGGTTTGGCGACAGGGGGTGAGCAGTACTTC	CASGLATGGEQYF
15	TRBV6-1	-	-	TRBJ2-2	TGTGCCAGCAGTGTGTGGGGGCCGGGCACCGGGGAGCTGTTTTTT	CASSVWGPGTGELFF
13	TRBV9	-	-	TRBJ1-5	TGTGCCAGCAGCAGGGGCTCTAATCAGCCCCAGCATTTT	CASSRGSNQPQHF
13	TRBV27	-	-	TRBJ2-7	TGTGCCAGCAGTTTAGTTCGAGGTGACGAGCAGTACTTC	CASSLVRGDEQYF
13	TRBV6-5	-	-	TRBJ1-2	TGTGCCAGCAGTTACGCCCACGGTGGTGGCTACACCTTC	CASSYAHGGGYTF
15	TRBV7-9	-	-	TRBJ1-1	TGTGCCAGCAGCCCAATACAGAAAATGAACACTGAAGCTTTCTTT	CASSPIQKMNTEAFF
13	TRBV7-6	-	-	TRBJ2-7	TGTGCCAGCAGCTTAGGCCAGGATTACGAGCAGTACTTC	CASSLGQDYEQYF
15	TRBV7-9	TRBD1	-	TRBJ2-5	TGTGCCAGCAGCTCCCAACAGGGGATCCAAGAGACCCAGTACTTC	CASSSQQGIQETQYF
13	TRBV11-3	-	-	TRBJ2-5	TGTGCCTCCTCCGGGGGGCTGGCGATAGCCCAGTACTTC	CASSGGLAIAQYF
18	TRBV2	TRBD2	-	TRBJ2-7	TGTGCCAGCAGTTGGGGACTAGCGGGGCCCCGGGGAAACTACGAGCAGTACTTC	CASSWGLAGPRGNYEQYF
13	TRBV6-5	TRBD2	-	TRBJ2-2	TGTGCCAGCAGTAGGACTAGCGTCGGGGAGCTGTTTTTT	CASSRTSVGELFF
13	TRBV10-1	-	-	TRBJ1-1	TGCGCCAGCAGTGATGGGGGTCTCCCTGAAGCTTTCTTT	CASSDGGLPEAFF
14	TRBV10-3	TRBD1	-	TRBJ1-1	TGTGCCACCACGGAGGACAGGGTGAACACTGAAGCTTTCTTT	CATTEDRVNTEAFF
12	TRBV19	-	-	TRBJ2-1	TGTGCCAGTAGTATTGCCAACAATGAGCAGTTCTTC	CASSIANNEQFF
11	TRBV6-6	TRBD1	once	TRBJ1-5	TGTGCCAGCATACAGGGGGAGTCCCAGCATTTT	CASIQGESQHF
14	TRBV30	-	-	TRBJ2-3	TGTGCCCGGAAGGATGGGTTTCACACAGATACGCAGTATTTT	CARKDGFHTDTQYF
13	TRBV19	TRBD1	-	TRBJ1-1	TGTGCCGCCTCTACAGGGGGCCTTACTGAAGCTTTCTTT	CAASTGGLTEAFF
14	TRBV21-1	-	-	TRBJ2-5	TGTGCCAGCAGCAAACGGGGGGGCTTGGAGACCCAGTACTTC	CASSKRGGLETQYF
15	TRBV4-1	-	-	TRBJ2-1	TGCGCCAGCAGCCAAGGAGAGACTAGATACAATGAGCAGTTCTTC	CASSQGETRYNEQFF
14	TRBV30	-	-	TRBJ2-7	TGTGCCTGGGACTTAGGACAGCCCACCTACGAGCAGTACTTC	CAWDLGQPTYEQYF
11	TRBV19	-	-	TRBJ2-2	TGTGCCGGTATAAAAGCCGGGGAGCTGTTTTTT	CAGIKAGELFF
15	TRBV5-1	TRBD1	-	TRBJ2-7	TGCGCCAGCAGCTTGGGCACGACAGGGTTTGACGAGCAGTACTTC	CASSLGTTGFDEQYF
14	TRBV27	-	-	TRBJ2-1	TGTGCCAGCAGTCCCCGAGGAGCCTACAATGAGCAGTTCTTC	CASSPRGAYNEQFF
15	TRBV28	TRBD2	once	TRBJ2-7	TGTGCCAGCACCTTGGGGGCTAGCGGGAGCCACGAGCAGTACTTC	CASTLGASGSHEQYF
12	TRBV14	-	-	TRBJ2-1	TGTGCCAGCAGCCAAGAGACCAATGAGCAGTTCTTC	CASSQETNEQFF
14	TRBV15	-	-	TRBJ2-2	TGTGCCACCAACCATCGAACGGGCGCCGGGGAGCTGTTTTTT	CATNHRTGAGELFF
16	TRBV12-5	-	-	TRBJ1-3	TGTGCTAGTGGTTTTTTAGGGAAGAAGTCTGGAAACACCATATATTTT	CASGFLGKKSGNTIYF
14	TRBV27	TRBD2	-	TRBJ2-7	TGTGCCAGCCGAGCGGGAGGCACACTAGGGGAGCAGTACTTC	CASRAGGTLGEQYF
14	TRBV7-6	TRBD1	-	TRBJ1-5	TGTGCCAGCAGCTTAGCAGGGGGCCATCAGCCCCAGCATTTT	CASSLAGGHQPQHF
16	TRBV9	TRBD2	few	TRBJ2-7	TGTGCCAGCAGCGCGCGTATGACTAGCGGGAGTGATTGGCAGTACTTC	CASSARMTSGSDWQYF
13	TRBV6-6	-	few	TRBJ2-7	TGTGCCAGCAAATGGGGGAGTTACTACGAGCAGTACTTC	CASKWGSYYEQYF
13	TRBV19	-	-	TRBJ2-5	TGTGCCAGTAGGCGCGCAGCGCAAGAGACCCAGTACTTC	CASRRAAQETQYF
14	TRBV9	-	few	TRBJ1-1	TGTGCCAGCAGCGTCGGAATTTTGAACACTGAAGCTTTCTTT	CASSVGILNTEAFF
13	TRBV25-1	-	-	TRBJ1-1	TGTGCCAGCAGTGGGGCCAGGGACACTGAAGCTTTCTTT	CASSGARDTEAFF
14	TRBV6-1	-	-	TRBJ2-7	TGTGCCAGCAGTAAAAGGGGCCAAACCTACGAGCAGTACTTC	CASSKRGQTYEQYF
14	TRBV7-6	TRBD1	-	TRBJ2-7	TGTGCCAGCAGCGCTCCGGGACAGGGAGGGGAGCAGTACTTC	CASSAPGQGGEQYF
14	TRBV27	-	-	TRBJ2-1	TGTGCCAGCAGTTTAGGGGGTCCCTACAATGAGCAGTTCTTC	CASSLGGPYNEQFF
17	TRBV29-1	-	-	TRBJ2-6	TGCAGCGTCGCATACCCCGGACGGTTCTCTGGGGCCAACGTCCTGACTTTC	CSVAYPGRFSGANVLTF
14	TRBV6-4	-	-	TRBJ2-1	TGTGCCAGCAGGAGGGACTTGGAAGACAATGAGCAGTTCTTC	CASRRDLEDNEQFF
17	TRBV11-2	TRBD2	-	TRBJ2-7	TGTGCCAGCAGCTTAGACCCGGGACTAGCGGAGTCCTACGAGCAGTACTTC	CASSLDPGLAESYEQYF
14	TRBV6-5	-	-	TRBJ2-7	TGTGCCAGCAGTTACCGGGTATATGGGTACGAGCAGTACTTC	CASSYRVYGYEQYF
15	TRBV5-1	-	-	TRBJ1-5	TGCGCCAGCAGCTTGGATGGAGGTTTCAATCAGCCCCAGCATTTT	CASSLDGGFNQPQHF
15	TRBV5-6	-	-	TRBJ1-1	TGTGCCAGCAGCTTGGGATGGACACCCAGGACTGAAGCTTTCTTT	CASSLGWTPRTEAFF
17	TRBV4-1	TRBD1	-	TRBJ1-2	TGCGCCAGCAGCCAAGATCCTGGACAGGGGGCAGTTTATGGCTACACCTTC	CASSQDPGQGAVYGYTF
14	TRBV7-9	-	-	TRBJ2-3	TGTGCCAGCAGCTGGCCGGGCTACCAAGATACGCAGTATTTT	CASSWPGYQDTQYF
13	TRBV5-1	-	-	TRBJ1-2	TGCGCCAGCAGCTTGCAATTTGACCATGGCTACACCTTC	CASSLQFDHGYTF
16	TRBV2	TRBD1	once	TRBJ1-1	TGTGCCAGCAGTCAGGCCAGGGGGCCGGGGAACACTGAAGCTTTCTTT	CASSQARGPGNTEAFF